This T cell receptor (beta chain) stems from a study of early stage breast cancer tumors. Study at large: The ER+/PR+/HER2- tumors included eight ductal and a handful of lobular carcinomas. Each sample averaged approximately 10-fold read coverage.

General study points: Compared with adjacent normal breast, tumors showed about 2.5-fold denser, more clonal T cells.

Each sample had two DNA replicates, about 0.47 ug blood or roughly 1.6 ug tissue. The assay was immunoSEQ multiplex PCR, and TCRdb's table has in-frame clones only and misses some. The table lists 65,000 to 75,000 clones, around 80% of them singletons, with approximately 4.5% in the top ten. In regard to this clone: No antigen is known for it.

V dropped 4 bases and J dropped 2 bases, with 13 bases sitting between them. CDR3 length: 14 residues. CDR1 is SGHNT, CDR2 YYREEE, per germline (reference sequence). The receptor comes from a person aged 35-49 years with breast cancer. Material for sequencing was blood. V and J are TRBV5-4 and TRBJ2-7; D uncertain. CDR3: CASSVDLGTYEQYF. In DNA, the CDR3 is TGTGCCAGCAGCGTCGATTTGGGGACCTACGAGCAGTACTTC.